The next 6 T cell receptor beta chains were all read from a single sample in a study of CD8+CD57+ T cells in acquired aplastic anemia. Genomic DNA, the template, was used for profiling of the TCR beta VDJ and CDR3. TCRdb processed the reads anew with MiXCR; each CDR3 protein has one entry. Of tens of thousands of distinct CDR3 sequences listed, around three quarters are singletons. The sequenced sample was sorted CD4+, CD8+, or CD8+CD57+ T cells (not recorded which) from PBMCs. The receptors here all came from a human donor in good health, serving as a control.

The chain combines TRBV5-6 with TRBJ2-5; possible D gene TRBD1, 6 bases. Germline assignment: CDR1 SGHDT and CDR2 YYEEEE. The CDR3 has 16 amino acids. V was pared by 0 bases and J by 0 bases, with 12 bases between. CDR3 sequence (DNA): TGTGCCAGCAGCTTGGGGGGGCGTATGTACCAAGAGACCCAGTACTTC. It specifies CASSLGGRMYQETQYF.

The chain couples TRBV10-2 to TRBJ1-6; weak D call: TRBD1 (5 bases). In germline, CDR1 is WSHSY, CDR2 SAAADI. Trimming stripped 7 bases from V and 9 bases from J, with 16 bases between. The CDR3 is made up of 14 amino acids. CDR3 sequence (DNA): TGCGCCAGCATGAGGAATACAGGAGGTTCACCCCTCCACTTT. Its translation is CASMRNTGGSPLHF.

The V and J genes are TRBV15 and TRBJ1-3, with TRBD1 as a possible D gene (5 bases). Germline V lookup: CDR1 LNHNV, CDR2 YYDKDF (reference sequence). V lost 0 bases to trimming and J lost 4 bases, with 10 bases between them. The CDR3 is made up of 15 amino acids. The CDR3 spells CATSRDRTFGNTIYF. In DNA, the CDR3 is TGTGCCACCAGCAGAGATCGGACATTCGGAAACACCATATATTTT.

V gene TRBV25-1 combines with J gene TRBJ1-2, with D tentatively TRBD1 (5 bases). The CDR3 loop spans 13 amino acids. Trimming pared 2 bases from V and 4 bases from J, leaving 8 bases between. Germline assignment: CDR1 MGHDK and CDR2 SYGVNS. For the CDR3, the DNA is TGTGCCAGCAGTGAAGGACAACGCTATGGCTACACCTTC. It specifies CASSEGQRYGYTF.

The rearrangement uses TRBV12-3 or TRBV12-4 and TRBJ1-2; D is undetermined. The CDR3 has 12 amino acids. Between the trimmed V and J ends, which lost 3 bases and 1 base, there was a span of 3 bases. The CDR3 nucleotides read TGTGCCAGCAGTTTCGGTAACTATGGCTACACCTTC. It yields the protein CASSFGNYGYTF.

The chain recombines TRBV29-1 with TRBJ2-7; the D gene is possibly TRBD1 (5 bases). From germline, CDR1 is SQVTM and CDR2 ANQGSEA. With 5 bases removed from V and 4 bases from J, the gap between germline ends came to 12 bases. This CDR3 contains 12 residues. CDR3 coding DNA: TGCAGCGTTCGTAGGGGTTCATACGAGCAGTACTTC. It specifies CSVRRGSYEQYF.